This T cell receptor beta chain appears in the sequencing data of a study of cytomegalovirus exposure and HLA in healthy donors. PCR used 60 Vbeta primers and 13 Jbeta primers. Data came from immunoSEQ multiplex PCR; TCRdb stores just in-frame clones and leaves some out. In all, the sample yields roughly 120,000 clones. Trimming removed 5 bases at V and 1 base at J, with 7 bases between. Germline V gives CDR1 SGDLS, CDR2 YYNGEE. This CDR3 is built from 14 residues. For this clone: Antigen unknown.

Despite likely unrecorded immune exposures, the donors were nominally healthy at the time of sampling. General study points: In most subjects, TCR beta sequences reportedly gave accurate predictions of HLA-A and HLA-B alleles. As immune exposure information, only CMV serostatus was available. TCR association rates varied by HLA locus in a later analysis, with DRB1 highest and HLA-C lowest.

This receptor was obtained from a man aged 25-45 years in good health and CMV-seronegative. The chain has TRBV9 and TRBJ1-6, with D possibly matching TRBD1 (5 bases). Sequenced input: PBMCs. The CDR3 coding sequence is TGTGCCAGCAGGACAGATTCCTATAATTCACCCCTCCACTTT. Its protein is CASRTDSYNSPLHF.